The 10 T cell receptor beta chains given below trace back to one sample, sequenced in a study of T cell clonality in common variable immunodeficiency. Repertoires were generated with immunoSEQ multiplex PCR, while TCRdb's copy carries only in-frame clones and drops some. The sample has 40,000 to 60,000 clones, none seen only once. Sequencing was performed on peripheral blood mononuclear cells. Receptors were obtained from a person aged 18-70 years in good health.

This clone was picked up many times. The read finishes 3 residues shy of the CDR3 end, and the germline J gene is used to complete it. This sequence joins TRBV6-2 or TRBV6-3 and TRBJ1-1; TRBD1 agrees at 7 bases. CDR1 is MNHEY and CDR2 is SVGEGT in the germline V gene. With V trimmed by 4 bases and J by 2 bases, 1 base remained unmatched. This CDR3 is 13 amino acids long. CDR3: CASSWTGNTEAFF. CDR3 bases read: TGTGCCAGCAGTTGGACAGGAAACACTGAA.

This clone came up many times. The read is 3 residues too short to cover the CDR3 end, so that end is filled in from the germline J gene. The rearrangement uses TRBV5-1 and TRBJ1-2; D is unclear. Germline CDR1 SGHRS, CDR2 YFSETQ. Trimming took 0 bases from V and 3 from J, leaving 12 bases between them. This CDR3 comprises 15 residues. Partial CDR3 DNA: TGCGCCAGCAGCTTGGGTATTGGAGCGGACTATGGC. Protein sequence: CASSLGIGADYG. The full CDR3 reads CASSLGIGADYGYTF.

Ten or more counts support this clone. The DNA ends 3 residues before the CDR3 does, and the rest of the CDR3 is filled in from the germline J gene. The chain combines TRBV13 with TRBJ2-3; D ambiguous. CDR1 is PRHDT and CDR2 is FYEKMQ in the germline V gene (reference sequence). CDR3 size: 13 residues. The V and J ends lost 5 bases and 6 bases respectively, with 12 bases between them. The CDR3 loop is CASSLSRVDTQYF. The sequenced part of the CDR3 DNA is TGTGCCAGCAGCCTTTCCCGGGTGGATACG. The complete variable domain, with remaining parts taken from reference TRBV13 and TRBJ2-3, reads AAGVIQSPRHLIKEKRETATLKCYPIPRHDTVYWYQQGPGQDPQFLISFYEKMQSDKGSIPDRFSAQQFSDYHSELNMSSLELGDSALYFCASSLSRVDTQYFGPGTRLTVL.

This clone showed up many times. The CDR3 extends 3 residues past the end of the read, so its final part is completed from the germline J gene. The rearrangement links TRBV7-2 to TRBJ2-5; D gene unclear. The CDR3 length is 14 residues. Looked up from germline, CDR1 is SGHTA and CDR2 is FQGNSA. Deletions cut 5 bases from V and 5 bases from J, with 15 bases between. Partial CDR3 DNA: TGTGCCAGCAGCCGTTCCTACGGTGAGGAGACC. Its protein is CASSRSYGEET. The full CDR3 protein reads CASSRSYGEETQYF.

This clone was seen many times. The read stops 3 residues short of the end of the CDR3; the missing end is completed from the germline J gene. The chain links TRBV18 to TRBJ2-5, with unresolved D. The CDR3 runs to 11 residues. CDR1 and CDR2 from the germline V gene are KGHSH and LQKENI. V lost 7 bases, J lost 5 bases, and 8 bases lay in between. The CDR3 sequence is CASLVGETQYF. CDR3 bases read: TGTGCCAGCTTAGTCGGTGAGACC.

This clone has just a few counts. An end of the junction differs from the germline gene, which may be a read error. The read gets to within 3 residues of the CDR3 end, and the germline J gene fills in the rest. Additional DNA sequences in this sample encode the identical CDR3. The chain uses TRBV18 and TRBJ1-2; a weak D match, TRBD1 (5 bases). The germline CDR1 and CDR2 sequences are KGHSH and LQKENI. The CDR3 totals 13 residues. The CDR3 region is CASSPREGDGYTF. CDR3 DNA (partial): TGCGCCAGCTCACCCAGGGAGGGAGATGGC.

This clone was seen repeatedly, ten times or more. The CDR3 end lies 3 residues beyond the end of the read and is filled in from the germline J gene. The chain combines TRBV7-8 with TRBJ1-2; D is possibly TRBD1 (5 bases). The CDR3 contains 16 residues. Germline values: CDR1 SGHVS, CDR2 FQNEAQ. The CDR3 spells CASSPRSGMVPGGYTF. The CDR3 bases that were read are TGTGCCAGCAGCCCCCGGTCAGGGATGGTGCCGGGCGGC.

This clone was seen ten or more times. The read ends 3 residues before the CDR3 terminus; that terminus is restored from the germline J gene. The chain joins TRBV7-2 to TRBJ2-5, with D maybe TRBD2 (6 bases). CDR1 is SGHTA and CDR2 is FQGNSA in the germline V gene. V gave up 1 base and J gave up 5 bases, with 11 bases separating them. The CDR3 has 14 amino acids. This CDR3 is CASSLGDSRETQYF. The DNA read from the CDR3 is TGTGCCAGCAGCTTAGGGGACTCGAGGGAGACC.

This clone was counted many times. The read terminates 3 residues before the CDR3 end, so the remaining end is supplied by the germline J gene. The chain employs TRBV20-1 and TRBJ1-2, with unresolved D. Per germline, CDR1 DFQATT and CDR2 SNEGSKA (reference sequence). Trimming cost V 1 base and J 3 bases, with 15 bases left between them. CDR3 length: 15 amino acids. The part of the CDR3 DNA that was read is TGCAGTGCTAGAGCTTCCCCGACAAGAGACTATGGC. Translating it yields CSARASPTRDYG. The CDR3 reads in full as CSARASPTRDYGYTF.

On this clone: From the germline J gene comes the end of the CDR3, since the read stops 3 residues before it. The chain has TRBV2 and TRBJ1-2, with TRBD1 matching 7 bases. The junction had 8 bases not matched to a gene; V was cut back by 7 bases and J by 3 bases. The CDR3 has 14 amino acids. Per germline, CDR1 SNHLY and CDR2 FYNNEI. The sequenced part of the CDR3 DNA is TGTGCCAGCACTGGTGGACAGGTAGACTATGGC. Protein: CASTGGQVDYG. The CDR3 in its entirety is CASTGGQVDYGYTF.